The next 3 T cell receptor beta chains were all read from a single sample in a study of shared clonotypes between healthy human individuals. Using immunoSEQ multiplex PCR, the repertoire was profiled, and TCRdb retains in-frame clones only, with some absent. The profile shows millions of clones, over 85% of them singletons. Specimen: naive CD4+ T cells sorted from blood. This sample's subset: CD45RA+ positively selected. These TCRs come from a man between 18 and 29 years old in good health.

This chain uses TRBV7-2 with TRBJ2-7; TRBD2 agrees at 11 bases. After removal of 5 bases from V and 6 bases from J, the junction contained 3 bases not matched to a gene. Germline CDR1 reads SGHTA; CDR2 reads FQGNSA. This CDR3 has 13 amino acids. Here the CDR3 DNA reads TGTGCCAGCAGCCTTGGGACTAGCGGCGAGCAGTACTTC. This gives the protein CASSLGTSGEQYF. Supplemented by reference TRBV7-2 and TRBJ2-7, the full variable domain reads GAGVSQSPSNKVTEKGKDVELRCDPISGHTALYWYRQSLGQGLEFLIYFQGNSAPDKSGLPSDRFSAERTGGSVSTLTIQRTQQEDSAVYLCASSLGTSGEQYFGPGTRLTVT.

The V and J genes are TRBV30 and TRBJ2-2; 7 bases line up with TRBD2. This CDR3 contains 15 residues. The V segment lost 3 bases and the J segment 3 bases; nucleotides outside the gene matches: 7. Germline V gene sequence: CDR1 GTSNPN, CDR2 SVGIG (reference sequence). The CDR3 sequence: CAWSGAGRYTGELFF. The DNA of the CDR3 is TGTGCCTGGAGCGGAGCGGGACGGTACACCGGGGAGCTGTTTTTT.

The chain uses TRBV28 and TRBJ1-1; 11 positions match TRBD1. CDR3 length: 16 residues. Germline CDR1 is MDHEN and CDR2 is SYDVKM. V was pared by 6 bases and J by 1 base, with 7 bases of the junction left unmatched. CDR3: CASSRRTGGRNTEAFF. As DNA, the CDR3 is TGTGCCAGCAGCCGACGGACAGGGGGCAGGAACACTGAAGCTTTCTTT.